One and the same sample provided the 22 T cell receptor beta chains below, sequenced in a study of T cell responses to AZD1222 COVID-19 vaccine. Only in-frame clones appear in the TCRdb table, and some are missing; sequencing was by immunoSEQ multiplex PCR. Seen here are almost 65,000 clones, 65% to 85% observed once, and the top ten hold approximately 7%. The source material was peripheral blood, sampled on day 0 of AZD1222 vaccination. The receptor source for this set is an adult in good health.

The V and J genes are TRBV7-9 and TRBJ2-4, with D perhaps TRBD1 (6 bases). Germline V CDR1 and CDR2: SEHNR, FQNEAQ (reference sequence). The V end was cut by 2 bases, the J end by 6 bases, with 11 bases between. There are 14 residues in the CDR3. CDR3 protein: CASSLQGRGNIQYF. CDR3 DNA: TGTGCCAGCAGCTTACAGGGGCGCGGAAACATTCAGTACTTC.

The rearrangement joins TRBV6-5 to TRBJ2-7; either TRBD1 or TRBD2 may supply D (5 bases each). The V gene lost 0 bases and the J gene lost 6 bases, with 9 bases spanning the gap. This CDR3 has 13 amino acids. Germline CDR1 is MNHEY and CDR2 is SVGAGI. CDR3 residues: CASSYSRGAEQYF. In DNA form, the CDR3 reads TGTGCCAGCAGTTACTCGAGAGGGGCCGAGCAGTACTTC.

The V and J genes are TRBV5-1 and TRBJ2-1; D gene ambiguous. The germline gives CDR1 SGHRS, CDR2 YFSETQ. The V end was cut by 2 bases, the J end by 4 bases, with 16 bases between. The CDR3 sequence is 16 residues long. The CDR3 region is CASSFLAVGNYNEQFF. The DNA for the CDR3 is TGCGCCAGCAGCTTTTTAGCCGTGGGCAATTACAATGAGCAGTTCTTC.

Note on this clone: Other nucleotide sequences from this sample produce the same CDR3. The chain recombines TRBV6-5 with TRBJ2-5, with D unresolved. The CDR3 runs 12 residues. The V gene lost 0 bases and the J gene lost 5 bases, with 4 bases spanning the gap. Germline-derived CDR1 and CDR2 are MNHEY and SVGAGI. Here the CDR3 reads CASSYSGETQYF. For the CDR3, the DNA is TGTGCCAGCAGTTACTCGGGGGAGACCCAGTACTTC.

The table lists this clone with a few counts. The V and J genes are TRBV19 and TRBJ1-2; D remains unclear. The CDR3 length is 13 residues. Deletions cut 7 bases from V and 6 bases from J, with 15 bases between. Germline V lookup: CDR1 LNHDA, CDR2 SQIVND (reference sequence). DNA for the CDR3: TGTGCCAGTAACGCGATTGGCCTCGATGGCTACACCTTC. Protein sequence: CASNAIGLDGYTF.

V is TRBV7-2 and J is TRBJ1-2, with TRBD1 as a possible D gene (5 bases). This CDR3 comprises 15 residues. The germline V gene has CDR1 SGHTA and CDR2 FQGNSA. Trimming cost V 1 base and J 8 bases, with 17 bases left between them. The DNA for the CDR3 is TGTGCCAGCAGCTTAGAATCAGGGTGGGTGGAAGGCTACACCTTC. Residues: CASSLESGWVEGYTF.

The genes are TRBV28 and TRBJ1-6; tentative D call: TRBD1 (5 bases). Trimming shortened V by 4 bases and J by 7 bases, and 11 bases separated the two germline ends. Per germline, CDR1 MDHEN and CDR2 SYDVKM. The CDR3 is 14 amino acids. CDR3 bases: TGTGCCAGCAGTTATAGGGACGTAAATTCACCCCTCCACTTT. It is translated as CASSYRDVNSPLHF.

This rearrangement joins TRBV10-3 to TRBJ1-5; D ambiguous. V was shortened by 3 bases and J by 2 bases, with 5 bases between the two germline ends. The CDR3 extends over 13 amino acids. In germline, CDR1 is ENHRY, CDR2 SYGVKD. CDR3 DNA sequence: TGTGCCATCAGTGAACACGGCAATCAGCCCCAGCATTTT. The encoded protein is CAISEHGNQPQHF.

V gene TRBV6-1 combines with J gene TRBJ2-7, with unresolved D. CDR1 is MNHNS, CDR2 SASEGT, per germline. Trimming pared 2 bases from V and 5 bases from J, leaving 7 bases between. The CDR3 sequence is 12 residues long. The CDR3 DNA reads as TGTGCCAGCAGTGAATTAGTCGACGAGCAGTACTTC. Its protein product is CASSELVDEQYF.

The chain has TRBV6-2 or TRBV6-3 and TRBJ2-1; D uncertain. Per the germline V gene, CDR1 is MNHEY and CDR2 is SVGEGT. The CDR3 has 15 amino acids. V was cut by 7 bases and J by 10 bases, with 23 bases left in between. CDR3 nucleotide sequence: TGTGCCAGCAACCCCTCCAGGTATCCCCCCGGGGAGCAGTTCTTC. Translation gives CASNPSRYPPGEQFF.

CDR3 sequence: CASSFRQGRHNEQFF. CDR3 DNA: TGTGCCAGCAGCTTTCGACAGGGGCGGCACAATGAGCAGTTCTTC. V gene TRBV5-4 combines with J gene TRBJ2-1; 8 bases match TRBD1. This CDR3 region has 15 residues. Germline CDR1 and CDR2: SGHNT and YYREEE (reference sequence). The V gene end was trimmed by 2 bases and the J gene end by 5 bases; junction bases not matched to a gene: 6.

V usage is TRBV7-8 and J usage is TRBJ2-1; 8 bases map to TRBD2. Germline V lookup: CDR1 SGHVS, CDR2 FQNEAQ. The CDR3 has 16 residues. J gave up 6 bases and V 5 bases, and 12 bases lay outside the gene matches. CDR3 sequence reads: CASSPKAGGGINEQFF. In DNA, the CDR3 is TGTGCCAGCAGCCCTAAGGCCGGCGGGGGGATCAATGAGCAGTTCTTC.

The chain uses TRBV15 and TRBJ2-7; D is undetermined. V lost 0 bases to trimming and J lost 2 bases, with 8 bases between them. The CDR3 sequence is 14 residues long. CDR1 is LNHNV, CDR2 YYDKDF, per germline (reference sequence). The DNA of the CDR3 is TGTGCCACCAGCAGAGAACACGCAGCCTACGAGCAGTACTTC. It encodes CATSREHAAYEQYF.

This clone was picked up one time. Written as DNA, the CDR3 is TGTGCCAGCAGCTTAGCATTGGGGCAGTACTTC. Protein product: CASSLALGQYF. This chain joins TRBV28 and TRBJ2-7; D is undetermined. The V gene lost 6 bases and the J gene lost 9 bases, with 12 bases spanning the gap. The CDR3 loop spans 11 amino acids. In germline, CDR1 is MDHEN, CDR2 SYDVKM.

CDR3 region: CASSSQTGDQPQHF. CDR3 DNA: TGTGCCAGCAGTTCTCAAACAGGGGATCAGCCCCAGCATTTT. V gene TRBV6-5 combines with J gene TRBJ1-5; 7 bases are a match to TRBD1. Per germline, CDR1 MNHEY and CDR2 SVGAGI. The CDR3 has 14 amino acids. V dropped 4 bases and J dropped 5; count of bases not matched to a gene: 5.

This chain joins TRBV7-2 and TRBJ2-1, with 7 bases matching TRBD2. In germline, CDR1 is SGHTA, CDR2 FQGNSA. V lost 1 base, J lost 8 bases, and 8 bases stayed unmatched. This CDR3 has 15 amino acids. CDR3 coding DNA: TGTGCCAGCAGCTTAGAGCTAGCGGCCTCGTATGAGCAGTTCTTC. Translated: CASSLELAASYEQFF.

The chain recombines TRBV28 with TRBJ2-5; D gene uncertain. V was trimmed by 4 bases and J by 5 bases, leaving 17 bases between them. CDR1 is MDHEN and CDR2 is SYDVKM in the germline V gene. This CDR3 comprises 15 residues. The CDR3 DNA reads as TGTGCCAGCAGTTACCACCCGGGCCCTCGGGAGACCCAGTACTTC. Translation gives CASSYHPGPRETQYF.

The chain is built from TRBV7-2 and TRBJ1-1, with 7 bases matching TRBD1. This CDR3 spans 13 amino acids. With 5 bases clipped from V and 5 bases from J, the junction kept 5 bases outside the gene matches. In germline, CDR1 is SGHTA, CDR2 FQGNSA. The CDR3 DNA reads TGTGCCAGCAGCCCGGACAGGCGAACTGAAGCTTTCTTT. The encoded protein is CASSPDRRTEAFF.

Only a few counts were recorded for this clone. J is TRBJ1-2 and V is TRBV12-3 or TRBV12-4; D possibly corresponds to TRBD1 (6 bases). Trimming cost V 6 bases and J 4 bases, with 12 bases left between them. The CDR3 has 13 amino acids. CDR3 residues: CASRQGRGYGYTF. CDR3 coding DNA: TGTGCCAGCAGGCAGGGGAGGGGCTATGGCTACACCTTC.

The chain recombines TRBV7-2 with TRBJ1-3; D is ambiguous. Deletions cut 2 bases from V and 0 bases from J, with 8 bases between. This CDR3 has 15 amino acids. Per germline, CDR1 SGHTA and CDR2 FQGNSA. Here the CDR3 reads CASSLRAASGNTIYF. The CDR3 nucleotides are TGTGCCAGCAGCTTACGGGCAGCCTCTGGAAACACCATATATTTT.

This clone appeared a few times. The V call is TRBV13, the J call TRBJ2-1; D is undetermined. There are 14 residues in the CDR3. V was clipped by 3 bases and J by 1 base, with 7 bases between them. Germline V CDR1 and CDR2: PRHDT, FYEKMQ (reference sequence). The CDR3 region is CASSFWGSYNEQFF. For the CDR3, the DNA is TGTGCCAGCAGCTTTTGGGGATCCTACAATGAGCAGTTCTTC. Full variable domain (remainder filled in from reference TRBV13 and TRBJ2-1): AAGVIQSPRHLIKEKRETATLKCYPIPRHDTVYWYQQGPGQDPQFLISFYEKMQSDKGSIPDRFSAQQFSDYHSELNMSSLELGDSALYFCASSFWGSYNEQFFGPGTRLTVL.

This chain uses TRBV12-3 or TRBV12-4 with TRBJ2-5; D remains ambiguous. The CDR3 is 13 amino acids. Trimming shortened V by 6 bases and J by 4 bases, and 12 bases separated the two germline ends. CDR3 in DNA: TGTGCCAGCAGGGGAATGGGCGTAGAGACCCAGTACTTC. Translation: CASRGMGVETQYF.